The 16 T cell receptor beta chains below all came from one sample that was sequenced in a study of graft-versus-host responses after intestinal transplantation. No antigen has been identified for these receptors. Data came from immunoSEQ multiplex PCR; TCRdb stores just in-frame clones and leaves some out. This table has 80,000 to 95,000 clones, less than 90% appearing once. This sample comprised unstimulated CD4+ T cells sorted from spleen or lymph node cells, obtained before transplant. The receptors originated from a human donor who was the organ donor for an intestinal transplant.

The rearrangement links TRBV15 to TRBJ1-1; weak D call: TRBD1 (6 bases). This CDR3 contains 16 residues. Germline assignment: CDR1 LNHNV and CDR2 YYDKDF (reference sequence). The ends were cut back, 1 base at V and 3 bases at J, with 15 bases in the middle. The CDR3 nucleotides read TGTGCCACCAGCAGAGTCGGCAGGGGTGTGGACACTGAAGCTTTCTTT. Its protein product is CATSRVGRGVDTEAFF.

The chain is built from TRBV9 and TRBJ2-3; 7 bases are a match to TRBD1. Germline CDR1 and CDR2: SGDLS and YYNGEE. V shed 0 bases and J 10 bases; nucleotides not matched to a gene: 2. The CDR3 extends over 12 amino acids. The CDR3 spells CASSVEGGPQYF. The CDR3 DNA follows: TGTGCCAGCAGCGTAGAAGGGGGCCCGCAGTATTTT.

The chain recombines TRBV28 with TRBJ1-5; TRBD1 aligns across 8 bases. Germline V gene lookup returns CDR1 MDHEN and CDR2 SYDVKM. CDR3 length: 14 residues. V lost 2 bases to trimming and J lost 4 bases; unmatched junction nucleotides: 1. The CDR3 DNA follows: TGTGCCAGCAGTTTAAGGACAGGGAATCAGCCCCAGCATTTT. The encoded protein is CASSLRTGNQPQHF.

The chain is built from TRBV2 and TRBJ1-3; D is ambiguous. This CDR3 has 14 amino acids. Trimming removed 2 bases from V and 0 bases from J, with 5 bases in between. Germline V gene lookup returns CDR1 SNHLY and CDR2 FYNNEI. DNA for the CDR3: TGTGCCAGCAGTGAAAAGCGCTCTGGAAACACCATATATTTT. The encoded protein is CASSEKRSGNTIYF.

J is TRBJ1-3 and V is TRBV10-2; tentative D call: TRBD1 (6 bases). V lost 7 bases, J lost 2 bases, and 12 bases lay in between. The germline CDR1 and CDR2 sequences are WSHSY and SAAADI. There are 14 residues in the CDR3. The CDR3 sequence is CASTLGGTGNTIYF. The CDR3 DNA is TGCGCCAGCACCCTAGGGGGAACTGGAAACACCATATATTTT.

J is TRBJ2-7 and V is TRBV16; possibly TRBD1 for D (6 bases). Trimming pared 4 bases from V and 4 bases from J, leaving 14 bases between. The length of the CDR3 is 14 residues. Germline V CDR1 and CDR2: KGHSY, FQNENV. CDR3 in amino acids: CASSPRDTLYEQYF. The DNA for the CDR3 is TGTGCCAGCAGCCCTCGGGACACTCTTTACGAGCAGTACTTC.

The rearrangement joins TRBV29-1 to TRBJ2-7, with a tentative D call TRBD2 (5 bases). This CDR3 comprises 11 residues. V dropped 7 bases and J dropped 5 bases, with 12 bases sitting between them. The V gene's germline CDR1 is SQVTM and CDR2 ANQGSEA. The CDR3 loop is CSGGRGDEQYF. The DNA of the CDR3 is TGCAGCGGTGGACGGGGAGACGAGCAGTACTTC.

The count of this clone is one. The rearrangement links TRBV7-2 to TRBJ2-1, with 11 bases aligning to TRBD1. V shed 5 bases, J shed 10 bases, and the junction held 7 bases outside the gene matches. The CDR3 consists of 14 residues. CDR1 SGHTA and CDR2 FQGNSA come from the germline V gene. CDR3 in DNA: TGTGCCAGCAGCCCCCCCGGGACAGGGGGAGAGCAGTTCTTC. This encodes CASSPPGTGGEQFF.

This rearrangement joins TRBV5-4 to TRBJ2-5; TRBD1 agrees at 7 bases. V was pared by 0 bases and J by 13 bases, with 12 bases of the junction left unmatched. Per the germline V gene, CDR1 is SGHNT and CDR2 is YYREEE (reference sequence). This CDR3 has 14 residues. CDR3: CASSLAGTVNRRYF. The DNA of the CDR3 is TGTGCCAGCAGCTTGGCCGGGACAGTCAATAGAAGGTACTTC.

The gene calls are TRBV6-5 and TRBJ1-1; possible D gene TRBD1, 5 bases. Germline V gene data show CDR1 as MNHEY and CDR2 as SVGAGI. There are 13 residues in the CDR3. V dropped 6 bases and J dropped 2 bases, with 10 bases sitting between them. CDR3 region: CASRPTVNTEAFF. In DNA, the CDR3 is TGTGCCAGCAGACCGACAGTTAACACTGAAGCTTTCTTT.

This chain joins TRBV2 and TRBJ1-2; the match to TRBD1 covers 11 bases. Losses at the gene ends were 7 bases for V and 8 bases for J; bases not matched to a gene: 15. The CDR3 extends over 16 amino acids. Per germline, CDR1 SNHLY and CDR2 FYNNEI. CDR3 nucleotide sequence: TGTGCCAGCACCTCTAGGGGGGACAGGGGGACGCGCGGCTACACCTTC. It codes for CASTSRGDRGTRGYTF.

The chain couples TRBV5-6 to TRBJ2-7, with 7 bases identical to TRBD1. CDR3 length equals 16 residues. Germline CDR1 reads SGHDT; CDR2 reads YYEEEE. V lost 2 bases and J lost 3; bases outside the gene matches: 11. The CDR3 region is CASSFMTGTAFYEQYF. In DNA, the CDR3 is TGTGCCAGCAGCTTTATGACCGGGACAGCCTTCTACGAGCAGTACTTC.

The chain links TRBV19 to TRBJ1-1; TRBD1 matches at 10 bases. Trimming at V came to 5 bases and at J to 2 bases, leaving 8 bases not matched to a gene. The CDR3 runs 16 residues. Germline V CDR1 and CDR2: LNHDA, SQIVND (reference sequence). Written as DNA, the CDR3 is TGTGCCAGTAGTCTGGGACAGGGGATTGGTAACACTGAAGCTTTCTTT. Its protein is CASSLGQGIGNTEAFF.

CDR3 nucleotide sequence: TGTGCCAGCAGCAGAGGAGGAGCGGGAGTCCCAGATACGCAGTATTTT. This codes for CASSRGGAGVPDTQYF. This chain joins TRBV9 and TRBJ2-3; 8 bases fit TRBD2. Germline values: CDR1 SGDLS, CDR2 YYNGEE. V dropped 4 bases and J dropped 4; count of bases not matched to a gene: 11. CDR3 length: 16 residues.

The V call is TRBV7-9, the J call TRBJ2-3; the match to TRBD2 covers 7 bases. The V gene's germline CDR1 is SEHNR and CDR2 FQNEAQ (reference sequence). V lost 1 base, J lost 2 bases, and 6 bases stayed unmatched. CDR3 length equals 16 residues. The CDR3 here is CASSLGKRGLTDTQYF. The CDR3, as DNA: TGTGCCAGCAGCTTAGGGAAGCGGGGACTCACAGATACGCAGTATTTT.

In this sample, this clone turned up once. The V call is TRBV7-9, the J call TRBJ2-1; 8 bases are a match to TRBD1. This CDR3 region has 15 residues. Per germline, CDR1 SEHNR and CDR2 FQNEAQ (reference sequence). V lost 3 bases to trimming and J lost 8 bases; unmatched junction nucleotides: 9. The CDR3 loop is CASSFTRDRSDEQFF. The CDR3 nucleotides are TGTGCCAGCAGCTTCACCCGGGACAGGTCCGATGAGCAGTTCTTC. Looking up the rest from reference TRBV7-9 and TRBJ2-1 gives the full variable domain: DTGVSQNPRHKITKRGQNVTFRCDPISEHNRLYWYRQTLGQGPEFLTYFQNEAQLEKSRLLSDRFSAERPKGSFSTLEIQRTEQGDSAMYLCASSFTRDRSDEQFFGPGTRLTVL.